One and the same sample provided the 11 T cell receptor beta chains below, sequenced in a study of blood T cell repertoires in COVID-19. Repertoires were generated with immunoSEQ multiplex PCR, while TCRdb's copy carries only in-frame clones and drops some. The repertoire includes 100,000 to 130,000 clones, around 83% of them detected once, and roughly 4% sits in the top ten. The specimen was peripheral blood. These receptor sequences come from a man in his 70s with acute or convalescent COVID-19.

This chain's CDR3 is CASKAKPGIHGYTF. Here the CDR3 DNA reads TGTGCCAGTAAGGCGAAACCAGGGATTCATGGCTACACCTTC. The chain has TRBV19 and TRBJ1-2; weak D call: TRBD1 (5 bases). Trimming pared 7 bases from V and 6 bases from J, leaving 18 bases between. Germline V gene lookup returns CDR1 LNHDA and CDR2 SQIVND (reference sequence). This CDR3 contains 14 residues. Together with reference TRBV19 and TRBJ1-2, the CDR3 gives the full variable domain: DGGITQSPKYLFRKEGQNVTLSCEQNLNHDAMYWYRQDPGQGLRLIYYSQIVNDFQKGDIAEGYSVSREKKESFPLTVTSAQKNPTAFYLCASKAKPGIHGYTFGSGTRLTVV.

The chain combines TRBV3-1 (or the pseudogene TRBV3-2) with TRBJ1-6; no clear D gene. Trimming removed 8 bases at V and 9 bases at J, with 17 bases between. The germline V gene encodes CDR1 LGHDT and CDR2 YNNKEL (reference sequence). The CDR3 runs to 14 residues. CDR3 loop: CASEERQTRSPLHF. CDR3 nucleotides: TGTGCCAGCGAGGAGCGCCAGACTCGTTCACCCCTCCACTTT.

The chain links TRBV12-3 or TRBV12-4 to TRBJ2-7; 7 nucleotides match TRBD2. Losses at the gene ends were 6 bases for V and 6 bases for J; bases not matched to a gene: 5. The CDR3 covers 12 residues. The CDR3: CASRSSGVEQYF. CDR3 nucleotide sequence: TGTGCCAGCAGGTCGAGCGGGGTCGAGCAGTACTTC.

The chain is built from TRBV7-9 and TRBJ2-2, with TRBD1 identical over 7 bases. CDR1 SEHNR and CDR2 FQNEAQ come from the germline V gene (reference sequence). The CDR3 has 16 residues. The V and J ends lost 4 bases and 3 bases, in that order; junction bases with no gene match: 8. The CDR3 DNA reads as TGTGCCAGCAGCTCAACCGGGACAGCATACACCGGGGAGCTGTTTTTT. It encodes CASSSTGTAYTGELFF.

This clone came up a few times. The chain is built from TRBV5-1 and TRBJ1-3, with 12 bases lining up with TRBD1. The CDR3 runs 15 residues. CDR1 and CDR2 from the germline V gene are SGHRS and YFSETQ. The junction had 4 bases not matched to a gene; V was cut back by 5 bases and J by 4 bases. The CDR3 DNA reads TGCGCCAGCAGACCGGGACAGGGGGCAGGAAACACCATATATTTT. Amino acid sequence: CASRPGQGAGNTIYF.

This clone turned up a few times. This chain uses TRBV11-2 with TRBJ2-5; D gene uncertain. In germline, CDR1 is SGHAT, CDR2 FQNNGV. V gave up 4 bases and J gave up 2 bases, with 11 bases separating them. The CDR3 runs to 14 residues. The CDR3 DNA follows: TGTGCCAGCAGCTCGAGAGACTGGCAAGAGACCCAGTACTTC. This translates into CASSSRDWQETQYF.

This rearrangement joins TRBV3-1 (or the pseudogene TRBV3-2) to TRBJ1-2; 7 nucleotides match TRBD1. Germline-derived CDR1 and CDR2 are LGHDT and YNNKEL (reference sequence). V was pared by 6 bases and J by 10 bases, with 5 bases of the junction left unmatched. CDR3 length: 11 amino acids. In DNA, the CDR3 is TGTGCCAGCAGACAGGACAGGACCTACACCTTC. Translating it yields CASRQDRTYTF.

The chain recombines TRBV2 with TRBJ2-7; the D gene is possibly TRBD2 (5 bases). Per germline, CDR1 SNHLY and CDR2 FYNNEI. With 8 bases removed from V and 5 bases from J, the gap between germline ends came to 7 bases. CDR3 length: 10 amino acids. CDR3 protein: CASVGNEQYF. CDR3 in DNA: TGTGCCAGCGTCGGGAACGAGCAGTACTTC.

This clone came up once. CDR3 DNA sequence: TGTGCCAGCAGCTTAGAACAGTTGAGCTCCTACGAGCAGTACTTC. This encodes CASSLEQLSSYEQYF. V gene TRBV11-2 combines with J gene TRBJ2-7; D is ambiguous. The V gene lost 0 bases and the J gene lost 0 bases, with 9 bases spanning the gap. CDR1 and CDR2 (germline): SGHAT, FQNNGV. This CDR3 is built from 15 residues.

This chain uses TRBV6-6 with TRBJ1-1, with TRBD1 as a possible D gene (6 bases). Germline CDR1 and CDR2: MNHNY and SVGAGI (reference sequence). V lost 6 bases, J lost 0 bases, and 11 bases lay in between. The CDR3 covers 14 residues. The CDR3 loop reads CASRIGGMNTEAFF. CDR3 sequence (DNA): TGTGCCAGCAGAATTGGGGGCATGAACACTGAAGCTTTCTTT.

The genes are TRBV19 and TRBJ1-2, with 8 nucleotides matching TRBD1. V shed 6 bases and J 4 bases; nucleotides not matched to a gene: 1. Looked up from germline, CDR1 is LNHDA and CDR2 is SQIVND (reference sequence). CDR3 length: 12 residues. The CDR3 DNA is TGTGCCAGTAGAACAGGGGGCTATGGCTACACCTTC. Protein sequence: CASRTGGYGYTF. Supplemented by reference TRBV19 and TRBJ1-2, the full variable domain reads DGGITQSPKYLFRKEGQNVTLSCEQNLNHDAMYWYRQDPGQGLRLIYYSQIVNDFQKGDIAEGYSVSREKKESFPLTVTSAQKNPTAFYLCASRTGGYGYTFGSGTRLTVV.